The subject of this entry is one T cell receptor beta chain. Its antigen remains unknown. TCRdb keeps only in-frame clones here, not all; method: immunoSEQ multiplex PCR. Among about 130,000 clones listed, approximately 90% were seen once. This sample was taken from a study of T cell responses to AZD1222 COVID-19 vaccine. Regarding the study as a whole: Among the donors, most were white British and more were female, and clonal diversity was possibly underestimated. Close to half of spike-specific TCRs reportedly recognize unmutated variant regions.

CDR1 and CDR2 (germline): SGHDT, YYEEEE. The CDR3 runs to 15 residues. V lost 1 base to trimming and J lost 4 bases; unmatched junction nucleotides: 4. This specimen was peripheral blood, taken 28 days after the second AZD1222 dose. The rearrangement links TRBV5-6 to TRBJ2-1; 8 bases align to TRBD2. The clonotype comes from an adult who received the AZD1222 COVID-19 vaccine. CDR3 in amino acids: CASSLKREWYNEQFF. For the CDR3, the DNA is TGTGCCAGCAGCTTGAAGCGGGAGTGGTACAATGAGCAGTTCTTC.